This T cell receptor (beta chain) was captured in a study of CD8 T cells in ankylosing spondylitis. Study-wide results and limits: What appeared characteristic of ankylosing spondylitis blood was a TCR beta motif of eight highly homologous variants.

The sample holds many counts of this clonotype. What it recognizes is unknown. CDR3 length: 17 residues. CDR1 is LNHDA and CDR2 is SQIVND in the germline V gene (reference sequence). The ends were cut back, 3 bases at V and 0 bases at J, with 15 bases in the middle. Generation of TCR beta libraries employed quantitative 5'-RACE incorporating molecular barcodes. TCRdb fed the 5' RACE reads into MiXCR, producing one record per CDR3 protein. This table holds roughly 240,000 distinct CDR3 sequences, around 8% found once. This sequence joins TRBV19 and TRBJ1-3, with D possibly being TRBD1 (5 bases). Sequencing input: blood, either unsorted or a sorted T cell fraction (not recorded which). The sequence was obtained from a female donor with ankylosing spondylitis or in good health (not recorded which). The CDR3 DNA is TGTGCCAGTAGTATCAATGTGGGGCGGAACTCTGGAAACACCATATATTTT. It specifies CASSINVGRNSGNTIYF.